The 7 T cell receptor beta chains given below trace back to one sample, sequenced in a study of T cell responses to AZD1222 COVID-19 vaccine. Libraries were prepared by immunoSEQ multiplex PCR; TCRdb keeps only in-frame clonotypes and omits some of them. The top ten clones hold roughly 2.2% of a sample with 100,000 or so clones, around 96% of them seen once. The sequencing here drew on peripheral blood, taken on day 0 of AZD1222 vaccination. The receptors come from an adult in good health.

This rearrangement joins TRBV5-3 to TRBJ1-5; D is unresolved. TRBV5-3 is placed among ORFs of uncertain function. Trimming stripped 0 bases from V and 4 bases from J, with 11 bases between. CDR3 size: 15 residues. Written as DNA, the CDR3 is TGTGCCAGAAGCTTGGCGGCTACACCTAATCAGCCCCAGCATTTT. Its protein is CARSLAATPNQPQHF.

The V call is TRBV2, the J call TRBJ2-3; D gene ambiguous. The V end lost 9 bases, the J end lost 3 bases, and 13 bases lay between the germline ends. CDR1 is SNHLY, CDR2 FYNNEI, per germline. The CDR3 is 13 amino acids. Written as DNA, the CDR3 is TGTGCCAGTAGCACCCGGGTGACAGATACGCAGTATTTT. It translates to CASSTRVTDTQYF.

CDR3 sequence reads: CASSPGTGIEAFF. CDR3 nucleotides: TGTGCCAGCTCACCTGGGACAGGGATTGAAGCTTTCTTT. This sequence joins TRBV18 and TRBJ1-1, with TRBD1 matching 9 bases. Germline-derived CDR1 and CDR2 are KGHSH and LQKENI. V shed 3 bases, J shed 7 bases, and the junction held 3 bases outside the gene matches. This CDR3 comprises 13 residues.

This clone was seen only once. This chain uses TRBV28 with TRBJ1-1, with D maybe TRBD1 (6 bases). From germline, CDR1 is MDHEN and CDR2 SYDVKM. V lost 4 bases, J lost 1 base, and 16 bases lay in between. The CDR3 contains 16 residues. The CDR3 loop is CASSSNDGTWNTEAFF. The CDR3 region has the DNA TGTGCCAGCAGTTCGAACGACGGGACATGGAACACTGAAGCTTTCTTT.

The J gene is TRBJ2-2, the V gene TRBV7-3, with TRBD1 matching 8 bases. The V gene's germline CDR1 is SGHTA and CDR2 FQGTGA. V was pared by 5 bases and J by 5 bases, with 7 bases of the junction left unmatched. The CDR3 is made up of 15 amino acids. As DNA, the CDR3 is TGTGCCAGCAGCGGACAGGGTCACCCGACCGGGGAGCTGTTTTTT. Amino acid sequence: CASSGQGHPTGELFF.

The CDR3 sequence is CASRKGTVRSNYGYTF. The CDR3 DNA follows: TGTGCCAGCAGGAAAGGGACAGTGAGATCTAACTATGGCTACACCTTC. The chain couples TRBV2 to TRBJ1-2, with 7 positions matching TRBD1. The CDR3 runs to 16 residues. With 6 bases clipped from V and 0 bases from J, the junction kept 10 bases outside the gene matches. Germline CDR1 SNHLY, CDR2 FYNNEI. Full variable domain (missing parts from reference TRBV2 and TRBJ1-2): EPEVTQTPSHQVTQMGQEVILRCVPISNHLYFYWYRQILGQKVEFLVSFYNNEISEKSEIFDDQFSVERPDGSNFTLKIRSTKLEDSAMYFCASRKGTVRSNYGYTFGSGTRLTVV.

The CDR3 bases are TGTGCCAGCAGTTTAAGTGGGCGGAGGTACTACGAGCAGTACTTC. Protein product: CASSLSGRRYYEQYF. The chain has TRBV28 and TRBJ2-7, with D possibly matching TRBD2 (5 bases). Deletions cut 2 bases from V and 3 bases from J, with 14 bases between. Per the germline V gene, CDR1 is MDHEN and CDR2 is SYDVKM. This CDR3 is built from 15 residues.